The 19 T cell receptor beta chains presented below share a single source sample, sequenced in a study of Ad26.COV2.S vaccination and SARS-CoV-2 variants (dated by TCRdb to about 2021). Interpreted using the paper, the treatment or condition label stands for: around 19 received Ad26.COV2.S at low or high dose, single or two shots; about 5 received placebo; per-sample allocation not given. For vaccine and placebo recipients, repertoires were sequenced using samples collected on day 63 after the first injection. Receptor libraries were prepared by the immunoSEQ multiplex PCR assay. The immuneACCESS repertoire file appears here via TCRdb, limited to in-frame rearrangements. These files lack a portion of the clones; in checked studies, under half of the deficit traces to unresolved V genes, and the cause of the others is not known. The sample table holds roughly 320,000 clones, of which 85% were seen once. The ten largest clones represent 2% to 2.5% of the sample.

The sequenced sample was peripheral blood, obtained in a trial of Ad26.COV2.S vaccine versus placebo. The receptors derive from a person aged 18-65 years who received the Ad26.COV2.S COVID-19 vaccine or a placebo.

This rearrangement joins TRBV21-1 to TRBJ2-5; TRBD1, the D gene given by the table, was not confirmed from the DNA. TRBV21-1 is termed a pseudogene. The CDR3 loop spans 16 amino acids. CDR3 nucleotide sequence: TGTGCCAGCAGCAGATCCGGTGGGACAGCCCAAGAGACCCAGTACTTC. This encodes CASSRSGGTAQETQYF.

On this clone itself: This sample also contains other DNA sequences that code for the same CDR3. J is TRBJ1-1 and V is TRBV6-5, with 7 bases fitting TRBD1. Germline CDR1 reads MNHEY; CDR2 reads SVGAGI. Germline trimming cut 2 bases from V and 5 bases from J; bases unmatched to any gene: 2. The CDR3 contains 13 residues. CDR3 in amino acids: CASSYNRGTEAFF. CDR3 nucleotide sequence: TGTGCCAGCAGTTACAACAGGGGTACTGAAGCTTTCTTT.

The rearrangement joins TRBV7-2 to TRBJ2-5; D is uncertain. Germline V gene data show CDR1 as SGHTA and CDR2 as FQGNSA. CDR3 length: 14 amino acids. Trimming took off 3 bases at V and 2 bases at J, with 10 bases between the two ends. The CDR3 here is CASSFTHTQETQYF. The CDR3 bases are TGTGCCAGCAGCTTCACTCACACACAAGAGACCCAGTACTTC.

In this sample, this clone turned up a few times. V usage is TRBV7-2 and J usage is TRBJ2-6; TRBD1 matches at 9 bases. The CDR3 has 22 residues. CDR1 is SGHTA, CDR2 FQGNSA, per germline. V shed 0 bases and J 0 bases; nucleotides not matched to a gene: 15. The CDR3 DNA follows: TGTGCCAGCAGCTTAGCGGGACAGGGTCTATTACTAGCCGACTCTGGGGCCAACGTCCTGACTTTC. Translating it yields CASSLAGQGLLLADSGANVLTF.

This sequence joins TRBV11-3 and TRBJ2-6; maybe TRBD2 (6 bases). V was cut by 3 bases and J by 9 bases, with 18 bases left in between. This CDR3 region has 16 residues. Germline-derived CDR1 and CDR2 are SGHNT and YENEEA. The CDR3 spells CASSFAGGSGVNVLTF. The CDR3 DNA is TGTGCCAGCAGCTTCGCCGGGGGATCGGGTGTCAACGTCCTGACTTTC.

The chain joins TRBV28 to TRBJ2-7; TRBD1 is a possible D gene (5 bases). Trimming left V 5 bases short and J 3 bases short, with 11 bases between. This CDR3 spans 13 amino acids. Germline V gives CDR1 MDHEN, CDR2 SYDVKM. The CDR3 sequence is CASSLVDSYEQYF. The CDR3 nucleotides are TGTGCCAGCAGTCTTGTTGACAGCTACGAGCAGTACTTC. Full variable domain (missing parts from reference TRBV28 and TRBJ2-7): DVKVTQSSRYLVKRTGEKVFLECVQDMDHENMFWYRQDPGLGLRLIYFSYDVKMKEKGDIPEGYSVSREKKERFSLILESASTNQTSMYLCASSLVDSYEQYFGPGTRLTVT.

V gene TRBV5-4 combines with J gene TRBJ1-1; D may be TRBD1 (5 bases). The CDR3 has 15 residues. Germline values: CDR1 SGHNT, CDR2 YYREEE (reference sequence). V lost 4 bases and J 7 bases, leaving 20 bases between the germline ends. CDR3 protein: CASSIVTGERGEAFF. CDR3 in DNA: TGTGCCAGCAGCATTGTTACGGGGGAGCGGGGTGAAGCTTTCTTT. Filled out from reference TRBV5-4 and TRBJ1-1, the complete variable domain reads ETGVTQSPTHLIKTRGQQVTLRCSSQSGHNTVSWYQQALGQGPQFIFQYYREEENGRGNFPPRFSGLQFPNYSSELNVNALELDDSALYLCASSIVTGERGEAFFGQGTRLTVV.

This clone has a single count. The chain combines TRBV5-1 with TRBJ2-1; TRBD2 matches 11 bases. CDR1 SGHRS and CDR2 YFSETQ come from the germline V gene. With 3 bases clipped from V and 7 bases from J, the junction kept 9 bases outside the gene matches. This CDR3 spans 16 amino acids. In nucleotides, the CDR3 is TGCGCCAGCAGCTACTTAGGGACTAGCGGAAGGAATGAGCAGTTCTTC. It translates to CASSYLGTSGRNEQFF.

The chain joins TRBV28 to TRBJ1-1; 7 nucleotides align to TRBD1. There are 15 residues in the CDR3. With 5 bases clipped from V and 1 base from J, the junction kept 7 bases outside the gene matches. Germline V gene lookup returns CDR1 MDHEN and CDR2 SYDVKM. CDR3 nucleotide sequence: TGTGCCAGCAGTACGTACAAGGGGGCGAACACTGAAGCTTTCTTT. It encodes CASSTYKGANTEAFF. The variable domain in full, completed from reference TRBV28 and TRBJ1-1, reads DVKVTQSSRYLVKRTGEKVFLECVQDMDHENMFWYRQDPGLGLRLIYFSYDVKMKEKGDIPEGYSVSREKKERFSLILESASTNQTSMYLCASSTYKGANTEAFFGQGTRLTVV.

With regard to this clone: Here the CDR3 omits its conserved ending phenylalanine or tryptophan, so a read error is the likely source. The chain is built from TRBV4-2 and TRBJ1-1; D is perhaps TRBD1 (6 bases). V shed 6 bases and J shed 1 base, with 6 bases lying between them. CDR3 size: 12 residues. Germline values: CDR1 LGHNA, CDR2 YNFKEQ. CDR3 region: CASRGQNTEAFL. The CDR3, as DNA: TGTGCCAGCAGGGGACAGAACACTGAAGCTTTCCTT.

This clone was observed a few times. This chain links TRBV7-6 with TRBJ2-2; 7 nucleotides line up with TRBD1. This CDR3 spans 13 amino acids. The V segment lost 7 bases and the J segment 5 bases; nucleotides outside the gene matches: 4. Germline V gene lookup returns CDR1 SGHVS and CDR2 FNYEAQ. In DNA, the CDR3 is TGTGCCAGCAACGCCAGGGGGACCGGGGAGCTGTTTTTT. This translates into CASNARGTGELFF.

The rearrangement joins TRBV28 to TRBJ1-5; no definite D call. The CDR3 covers 15 residues. Trimming left V 8 bases short and J 0 bases short, with 14 bases between. CDR1 and CDR2 from the germline V gene are MDHEN and SYDVKM. The CDR3 nucleotides read TGTGCCAGCGGAACACCAACAGATAGCAATCAGCCCCAGCATTTT. Its translation is CASGTPTDSNQPQHF.

This rearrangement joins TRBV11-3 to TRBJ2-6; D unresolved. Germline lookup yields CDR1 SGHNT and CDR2 YENEEA. The length of the CDR3 is 15 residues. Trimming cost V 6 bases and J 0 bases, with 9 bases left between them. CDR3 DNA: TGTGCCAGCAGTAGAAGCTTCTCTGGGGCCAACGTCCTGACTTTC. Protein: CASSRSFSGANVLTF.

The V gene is TRBV7-9, the J gene TRBJ1-4, with TRBD1 matching 8 bases. V shed 5 bases and J 8 bases; nucleotides not matched to a gene: 7. The germline V gene has CDR1 SEHNR and CDR2 FQNEAQ (reference sequence). CDR3 length: 14 amino acids. CDR3 coding DNA: TGTGCCAGCAGCACAGGGGGATCTAGAGAAAAACTGTTTTTT. Its translation is CASSTGGSREKLFF.

V gene TRBV27 combines with J gene TRBJ1-6; D gene unclear. The CDR3 is 15 residues long. Trimming removed 4 bases at V and 6 bases at J, with 13 bases between. Germline CDR1 is MNHEY and CDR2 is SMNVEV (reference sequence). The CDR3 sequence is CASSSRGLSNSPLHF. In DNA form, the CDR3 reads TGTGCCAGCAGTTCCCGAGGTCTCTCTAATTCACCCCTCCACTTT.

This clone was counted a few times. This chain connects TRBV4-1 to TRBJ1-4; a weak D match, TRBD1 (6 bases). Germline V gene data show CDR1 as MGHRA and CDR2 as YSYEKL. V was cut by 0 bases and J by 8 bases, with 13 bases left in between. The CDR3 runs 15 residues. This chain's CDR3 is CASSQDAAGAEKLFF. The CDR3 nucleotides read TGCGCCAGCAGCCAAGATGCTGCAGGGGCAGAAAAACTGTTTTTT.

The rearrangement joins TRBV2 to TRBJ2-3, with 11 nucleotides matching TRBD2. CDR1 is SNHLY, CDR2 FYNNEI, per germline. V gave up 6 bases and J gave up 6 bases; unmatched junction bases: 8. The CDR3 loop spans 15 amino acids. CDR3 in DNA: TGTGCCAGCAGGGAGCTAGCGGGGGGCCCTGATACGCAGTATTTT. Translated, it gives CASRELAGGPDTQYF. Variable domain in full (rest from reference TRBV2 and TRBJ2-3): EPEVTQTPSHQVTQMGQEVILRCVPISNHLYFYWYRQILGQKVEFLVSFYNNEISEKSEIFDDQFSVERPDGSNFTLKIRSTKLEDSAMYFCASRELAGGPDTQYFGPGTRLTVL.

V gene TRBV6-5 combines with J gene TRBJ2-7; possible D gene TRBD1, 6 bases. The CDR3 spans 14 residues. Germline V gene data show CDR1 as MNHEY and CDR2 as SVGAGI. Trimming removed 7 bases at V and 5 bases at J, with 18 bases between. CDR3 loop: CASTRGQKDHEQYF. The CDR3 coding sequence is TGTGCCAGCACCCGAGGACAGAAAGACCACGAGCAGTACTTC.

The chain couples TRBV9 to TRBJ2-5; 8 nucleotides match TRBD1. Germline V CDR1 and CDR2: SGDLS, YYNGEE. The V segment lost 0 bases and the J segment 5 bases; nucleotides outside the gene matches: 9. This CDR3 contains 16 residues. The DNA for the CDR3 is TGTGCCAGCAGCGTAGGTAACAGGGGGTTGATGGAGACCCAGTACTTC. Translation gives CASSVGNRGLMETQYF.